The 22 T cell receptor beta chains in this list originate from one sample, sequenced in a study of cytomegalovirus exposure and HLA in healthy donors. The PCR made use of 60 Vbeta and 13 Jbeta primers. Profiled with immunoSEQ multiplex PCR; TCRdb holds only in-frame clones, not every one. The sample records about 120,000 clones, around three quarters being singletons. The sample comprised PBMCs. These TCRs come from a man aged 18 to 30 in good health and CMV-seronegative.

This chain links TRBV7-2 with TRBJ2-2, with TRBD2 identical over 12 bases. The CDR3 extends over 15 amino acids. Germline CDR1 reads SGHTA; CDR2 reads FQGNSA. Trimming cost V 5 bases and J 4 bases; bases outside gene matches: 2. CDR3 coding DNA: TGTGCCAGCAGCCCGGGACTAGCGGGCACCGGGGAGCTGTTTTTT. Translating it yields CASSPGLAGTGELFF. Supplemented by reference TRBV7-2 and TRBJ2-2, the full variable domain reads GAGVSQSPSNKVTEKGKDVELRCDPISGHTALYWYRQSLGQGLEFLIYFQGNSAPDKSGLPSDRFSAERTGGSVSTLTIQRTQQEDSAVYLCASSPGLAGTGELFFGEGSRLTVL.

V gene TRBV7-9 combines with J gene TRBJ2-1, with 12 positions matching TRBD2. CDR3 length: 15 residues. Germline-derived CDR1 and CDR2 are SEHNR and FQNEAQ (reference sequence). V lost 5 bases, J lost 8 bases, and 7 bases stayed unmatched. In nucleotides, the CDR3 is TGTGCCAGCAGCCTGACTAGCGGGAGTGGCTATGAGCAGTTCTTC. Protein: CASSLTSGSGYEQFF.

This clone turned up a few times. The chain carries TRBV4-3 and TRBJ2-1; no clear D gene. The CDR3 extends over 16 amino acids. CDR1 is LGHNA and CDR2 is YSLEER in the germline V gene. V lost 2 bases to trimming and J lost 0 bases, with 11 bases between them. This CDR3 reads CASSQFLASSYNEQFF. The CDR3 DNA reads as TGCGCCAGCAGCCAATTTTTGGCTAGCTCCTACAATGAGCAGTTCTTC.

The V gene is TRBV28, the J gene TRBJ1-1, with D tentatively TRBD1 (6 bases). This CDR3 has 14 amino acids. V dropped 3 bases and J dropped 5 bases, with 13 bases sitting between them. Germline values: CDR1 MDHEN, CDR2 SYDVKM. CDR3 loop: CASSFLGGRTEAFF. The CDR3 DNA reads TGTGCCAGCAGTTTCTTGGGGGGGCGGACTGAAGCTTTCTTT.

The rearrangement links TRBV6-1 to TRBJ2-5; 9 bases are shared with TRBD1. This CDR3 is built from 15 residues. Germline trimming cut 6 bases from V and 5 bases from J; bases unmatched to any gene: 10. Germline V gives CDR1 MNHNS, CDR2 SASEGT. Here the CDR3 DNA reads TGTGCCAGCAGACCCAAGGACAGGGGCCTTGAGACCCAGTACTTC. This encodes CASRPKDRGLETQYF.

This chain links TRBV18 with TRBJ1-5; D remains unclear. This CDR3 is 13 amino acids long. Germline lookup yields CDR1 KGHSH and CDR2 LQKENI. V shed 3 bases and J shed 4 bases, with 7 bases lying between them. Here the CDR3 reads CASSPGENQPQHF. The CDR3 DNA follows: TGTGCCAGCTCACCCGGGGAGAATCAGCCCCAGCATTTT.

J is TRBJ2-1 and V is TRBV10-2, with 12 bases that match TRBD1. The length of the CDR3 is 16 residues. The germline gives CDR1 WSHSY, CDR2 SAAADI. V was pared by 6 bases and J by 8 bases, with 11 bases of the junction left unmatched. The CDR3 sequence: CASSDVGTGGLDEQFF. CDR3 coding DNA: TGCGCCAGCAGCGACGTTGGGACAGGGGGCTTAGATGAGCAGTTCTTC.

This clone was seen just once. V and J are TRBV7-3 and TRBJ2-2; 12 nucleotides line up with TRBD2. CDR1 and CDR2 from the germline V gene are SGHTA and FQGTGA. The CDR3 loop spans 17 amino acids. The junction had 10 bases not matched to a gene; V was cut back by 5 bases and J by 6 bases. The CDR3 nucleotides are TGTGCCAGCAGCCGAGCCCCGACTAGCGGGAGAGCCGGGGAGCTGTTTTTT. Protein product: CASSRAPTSGRAGELFF.

The rearrangement joins TRBV27 to TRBJ2-3; TRBD1 matches at 9 bases. The CDR3 loop spans 17 amino acids. CDR1 is MNHEY, CDR2 SMNVEV, per germline (reference sequence). The junction had 11 bases not matched to a gene; V was cut back by 5 bases and J by 2 bases. DNA of the CDR3: TGTGCCAGCAGTACCTGGACAGGGGTCTTAACCACAGATACGCAGTATTTT. This translates into CASSTWTGVLTTDTQYF.

This clone rates as medium-sized. This chain joins TRBV6-5 and TRBJ1-5; 10 nucleotides match TRBD1. This CDR3 comprises 15 residues. V lost 0 bases and J lost 6; bases outside the gene matches: 2. Germline CDR1 and CDR2: MNHEY and SVGAGI. This chain's CDR3 is CASSYSGQGGQPQHF. CDR3 bases: TGTGCCAGCAGTTACTCTGGACAGGGGGGTCAGCCCCAGCATTTT.

The chain employs TRBV6-4 and TRBJ2-3; TRBD2 matches at 7 bases. Trimming cost V 8 bases and J 0 bases; bases outside gene matches: 14. CDR1 MRHNA and CDR2 SNTAGT come from the germline V gene. CDR3 length: 17 residues. The DNA for the CDR3 is TGTGCCAGCGTGGACACCCCTCTAGCGGAGAGCACAGATACGCAGTATTTT. This encodes CASVDTPLAESTDTQYF.

The chain employs TRBV21-1 and TRBJ1-1; the table's D call, TRBD1, has no DNA check behind it. TRBV21-1 is a recognized pseudogene. This CDR3 is built from 17 residues. The CDR3: CASSKKRGDSWYPEAFF. The CDR3 coding sequence is TGTGCCAGCAGCAAAAAGAGGGGGGACAGCTGGTACCCTGAAGCTTTCTTT.

This clone was recorded once. V gene TRBV5-4 combines with J gene TRBJ2-3; TRBD2 matches 7 bases. The junction had 10 bases not matched to a gene; V was cut back by 2 bases and J by 1 base. Germline CDR1 reads SGHNT; CDR2 reads YYREEE (reference sequence). CDR3 length equals 17 residues. CDR3 sequence: CASSFPTGRERTDTQYF. CDR3 bases: TGTGCCAGCAGCTTCCCTACTGGGCGGGAGCGCACAGATACGCAGTATTTT.

This chain connects TRBV15 to TRBJ2-5; TRBD1 agrees at 7 bases. V dropped 0 bases and J dropped 2; count of bases not matched to a gene: 9. The CDR3 extends over 17 amino acids. Germline V gene sequence: CDR1 LNHNV, CDR2 YYDKDF (reference sequence). DNA for the CDR3: TGTGCCACCAGCAGAGATCGTAGGGGGCGGCTGCAAGAGACCCAGTACTTC. Amino acids: CATSRDRRGRLQETQYF. Full variable domain (missing parts from reference TRBV15 and TRBJ2-5): DAMVIQNPRYQVTQFGKPVTLSCSQTLNHNVMYWYQQKSSQAPKLLFHYYDKDFNNEADTPDNFQSRRPNTSFCFLDIRSPGLGDTAMYLCATSRDRRGRLQETQYFGPGTRLLVL.

V is TRBV7-6 and J is TRBJ2-2; D remains unclear. V was clipped by 4 bases and J by 4 bases, with 16 bases between them. The germline gives CDR1 SGHVS, CDR2 FNYEAQ. This CDR3 spans 16 amino acids. The CDR3 nucleotides read TGTGCCAGCAGCTCCGAGGCCCCCTCTTTCACCGGGGAGCTGTTTTTT. It translates to CASSSEAPSFTGELFF.

The chain uses TRBV4-2 and TRBJ1-2, with 8 bases aligning to TRBD1. CDR1 and CDR2 (germline): LGHNA, YNFKEQ. The CDR3 contains 15 residues. V lost 3 bases, J lost 8 bases, and 11 bases stayed unmatched. Here the CDR3 reads CASSQLTGQGGGYTF. CDR3 DNA sequence: TGTGCCAGCAGCCAGCTCACCGGACAGGGTGGAGGCTACACCTTC.

The chain recombines TRBV18 with TRBJ1-6; 8 positions agree with TRBD1. This CDR3 is 18 amino acids long. Germline V gene data show CDR1 as KGHSH and CDR2 as LQKENI. J gave up 0 bases and V 4 bases, and 8 bases lay outside the gene matches. The CDR3 sequence: CASSQVQGAFSYNSPLHF. In DNA form, the CDR3 reads TGTGCCAGCTCACAAGTCCAGGGGGCGTTCTCCTATAATTCACCCCTCCACTTT.

The chain joins TRBV19 to TRBJ2-3, with D tentatively TRBD1 (5 bases). Trimming cost V 6 bases and J 4 bases, with 17 bases left between them. The length of the CDR3 is 15 residues. Germline values: CDR1 LNHDA, CDR2 SQIVND (reference sequence). CDR3 residues: CASRINRFPPDTQYF. CDR3 in DNA: TGTGCCAGTAGGATAAACAGGTTTCCTCCAGATACGCAGTATTTT.

The rearrangement links TRBV5-1 to TRBJ2-5; 7 nucleotides match TRBD1. The J call may be faulty, since TRBJ2-7 better matches the DNA end. The CDR3 consists of 13 residues. Germline V gene sequence: CDR1 SGHRS, CDR2 YFSETQ. CDR3 protein: CASHRDSSYEQYF. CDR3 bases: TGCGCCAGCCACCGGGACAGCTCCTACGAGCAGTACTTC.

The rearrangement uses TRBV5-6 and TRBJ2-2, with 9 bases that match TRBD2. The CDR3 extends over 16 amino acids. After removal of 0 bases from V and 3 bases from J, the junction contained 3 bases not matched to a gene. CDR1 SGHDT and CDR2 YYEEEE come from the germline V gene. CDR3 region: CASSLELAGHTGELFF. The CDR3 DNA follows: TGTGCCAGCAGCTTGGAACTAGCGGGCCACACCGGGGAGCTGTTTTTT.

CDR3 region: CASSFGSGRNEQFF. CDR3 in DNA: TGTGCCAGCAGCTTTGGTAGCGGGAGAAATGAGCAGTTCTTC. The chain employs TRBV11-3 and TRBJ2-1, with 9 bases lining up with TRBD2. V gave up 3 bases and J gave up 7 bases; unmatched junction bases: 4. This CDR3 has 14 amino acids. The germline gives CDR1 SGHNT, CDR2 YENEEA.

This chain joins TRBV6-5 and TRBJ1-4, with TRBD1 identical over 8 bases. After removal of 8 bases from V and 4 bases from J, the junction contained 9 bases not matched to a gene. The CDR3 length is 15 residues. Germline V gene sequence: CDR1 MNHEY, CDR2 SVGAGI. DNA of the CDR3: TGTGCCAGCTCCGACAGACAGGGGTATAATGAAAAACTGTTTTTT. Its protein product is CASSDRQGYNEKLFF.